One sample yielded the 27 T cell receptor beta chains listed below, sequenced in a study of graft-versus-host responses after intestinal transplantation. Which antigens these TCRs recognize remains unknown. Only in-frame clones appear in the TCRdb table, and some are missing; sequencing was by immunoSEQ multiplex PCR. Here the sample spans roughly 110,000 clones, approximately 88% being singletons. The sequenced sample was unstimulated CD4+ T cells sorted from spleen or lymph node cells, obtained before transplant. These receptor sequences come from a human donor who was the organ donor for an intestinal transplant.

The chain has TRBV18 and TRBJ1-5, with TRBD1 matching over 10 bases. Germline trimming cut 3 bases from V and 7 bases from J; bases unmatched to any gene: 6. In germline, CDR1 is KGHSH, CDR2 LQKENI. The CDR3 spans 15 residues. The CDR3 DNA sequence: TGTGCCAGCTCACCGGACAGGGGGGGCCTCCAGCCCCAGCATTTT. Its protein is CASSPDRGGLQPQHF.

J is TRBJ1-1 and V is TRBV5-4; 9 bases line up with TRBD1. V trimming: 4 bases; J trimming: 4 bases; junction bases outside the gene matches: 8. There are 15 residues in the CDR3. Germline loops: CDR1 SGHNT, CDR2 YYREEE (reference sequence). In DNA, the CDR3 is TGTGCCAGCAGCCCTAAGACAGGGGGAGGCACTGAAGCTTTCTTT. Amino acid sequence: CASSPKTGGGTEAFF.

The gene calls are TRBV4-2 and TRBJ2-1; TRBD1 matches 11 bases. CDR3 size: 16 residues. Germline assignment: CDR1 LGHNA and CDR2 YNFKEQ. Trimming took 0 bases from V and 7 from J; bases not matched to a gene: 5. CDR3 DNA: TGTGCCAGCAGCCAAGATAGGGACAGGGGGTCGAATGAGCAGTTCTTC. It specifies CASSQDRDRGSNEQFF.

CDR3 coding DNA: TGTGCCAGCAGCAAATCCGGCTATCGGGGGTTTGGGGGACCTGAGCAGTTCTTC. Its protein is CASSKSGYRGFGGPEQFF. V is TRBV21-1 and J is TRBJ2-1; the table's TRBD2 call for D was not verified on the DNA. TRBV21-1 is termed a pseudogene. The CDR3 spans 18 residues.

The genes are TRBV5-6 and TRBJ1-1; D is undetermined. CDR3 length: 14 amino acids. In germline, CDR1 is SGHDT, CDR2 YYEEEE. Deletions cut 1 base from V and 0 bases from J, with 7 bases between. As DNA, the CDR3 is TGTGCCAGCAGCTTGACGACCTTGAACACTGAAGCTTTCTTT. The encoded protein is CASSLTTLNTEAFF.

The chain is built from TRBV18 and TRBJ1-1; tentative D call: TRBD1 (5 bases). The CDR3 contains 15 residues. Germline V CDR1 and CDR2: KGHSH, LQKENI. Trimming stripped 0 bases from V and 1 base from J, with 9 bases between. As DNA, the CDR3 is TGTGCCAGCTCACCACCGGCGACAGCGAACACTGAAGCTTTCTTT. Residues: CASSPPATANTEAFF.

Details on this clone: Distinct nucleotide sequences in the sample also encode this CDR3. This chain links TRBV2 with TRBJ2-7; no clear D gene. Between the trimmed V and J ends, which lost 5 bases and 0 bases, there was a span of 5 bases. Germline-derived CDR1 and CDR2 are SNHLY and FYNNEI. This CDR3 is 12 amino acids long. The CDR3 here is CASSYSSYEQYF. As DNA, the CDR3 is TGTGCCAGCAGTTACAGCTCCTACGAGCAGTACTTC.

The chain combines TRBV4-1 with TRBJ1-1; no definite D call. The V gene's germline CDR1 is MGHRA and CDR2 YSYEKL. The V gene lost 4 bases and the J gene lost 1 base, with 10 bases spanning the gap. The CDR3 consists of 14 residues. CDR3: CASSRTGGNTEAFF. The DNA for the CDR3 is TGCGCCAGCAGCCGGACCGGAGGGAACACTGAAGCTTTCTTT.

This sequence joins TRBV7-3 and TRBJ2-1, with TRBD2 identical over 8 bases. Germline loops: CDR1 SGHTA, CDR2 FQGTGA. J was trimmed by 6 bases and V by 1 base; bases with no gene match: 5. The CDR3 contains 15 residues. CDR3 amino acids: CASSLSAGGRNEQFF. The CDR3 nucleotides are TGTGCCAGCAGCTTAAGTGCGGGAGGACGCAATGAGCAGTTCTTC. Complete variable domain (other parts from reference TRBV7-3 and TRBJ2-1): GAGVSQTPSNKVTEKGKYVELRCDPISGHTALYWYRQSLGQGPEFLIYFQGTGAADDSGLPNDRFFAVRPEGSVSTLKIQRTERGDSAVYLCASSLSAGGRNEQFFGPGTRLTVL.

This clone was detected a few times. This chain connects TRBV7-3 to TRBJ2-3, with D uncertain. Germline V gene data show CDR1 as SGHTA and CDR2 as FQGTGA. The CDR3 consists of 13 residues. With 4 bases removed from V and 6 bases from J, the gap between germline ends came to 11 bases. CDR3 nucleotide sequence: TGTGCCAGCAGCTATCGACCGCGGGATACGCAGTATTTT. It encodes CASSYRPRDTQYF.

The chain recombines TRBV7-8 with TRBJ1-3, with 8 nucleotides matching TRBD1. V dropped 0 bases and J dropped 4; count of bases not matched to a gene: 8. In germline, CDR1 is SGHVS, CDR2 FQNEAQ. This CDR3 comprises 17 residues. The DNA of the CDR3 is TGTGCCAGCAGCTTAGCGAGGACAGGGAGATTCGGAAACACCATATATTTT. It encodes CASSLARTGRFGNTIYF.

This clone appeared a single time. The chain has TRBV4-1 and TRBJ1-2; 8 bases are shared with TRBD1. In germline, CDR1 is MGHRA, CDR2 YSYEKL. The J segment lost 4 bases and the V segment lost 5 bases, leaving 9 bases of the junction unmatched. This CDR3 is built from 15 residues. The CDR3, as DNA: TGCGCCAGCAGCTCCCGGACAGGGAGCCTCTATGGCTACACCTTC. This encodes CASSSRTGSLYGYTF.

This rearrangement joins TRBV10-2 to TRBJ2-7, with 10 positions matching TRBD1. V lost 2 bases, J lost 5 bases, and 9 bases stayed unmatched. Germline V gives CDR1 WSHSY, CDR2 SAAADI. This CDR3 contains 16 residues. The CDR3 loop is CASSEPRDRGTHEQYF. CDR3 sequence (DNA): TGCGCCAGCAGTGAGCCTCGGGACAGGGGAACCCACGAGCAGTACTTC.

The chain recombines TRBV9 with TRBJ1-1; 10 bases line up with TRBD1. Looked up from germline, CDR1 is SGDLS and CDR2 is YYNGEE. The CDR3 is 12 residues long. V was clipped by 7 bases and J by 3 bases; unmatched bases: 0. The DNA for the CDR3 is TGTGCCAGCGGGACAGGGGACACTGAAGCTTTCTTT. The encoded protein is CASGTGDTEAFF.

This clone was picked up a small number of times. J is TRBJ1-4 and V is TRBV2; tentative D call: TRBD1 (6 bases). Trimming removed 5 bases from V and 8 bases from J, with 9 bases in between. This CDR3 comprises 12 residues. The germline V gene has CDR1 SNHLY and CDR2 FYNNEI. The CDR3 DNA follows: TGTGCCAGCAGTCGCGACAGGGAAAAACTGTTTTTT. This translates into CASSRDREKLFF.

The chain combines TRBV29-1 with TRBJ2-4; D uncertain. The germline CDR1 and CDR2 sequences are SQVTM and ANQGSEA. V lost 7 bases to trimming and J lost 1 base, with 17 bases between them. This CDR3 contains 15 residues. Here the CDR3 reads CSARHQPTAKNIQYF. DNA for the CDR3: TGCAGCGCTCGACACCAACCGACGGCCAAAAACATTCAGTACTTC.

CDR3 region: CASSEALRGVAEQFF. The CDR3, as DNA: TGTGCCAGCAGTGAAGCGCTTCGGGGGGTGGCTGAGCAGTTCTTC. The V call is TRBV2, the J call TRBJ2-1; 7 nucleotides line up with TRBD2. The CDR3 runs to 15 residues. Germline V gene lookup returns CDR1 SNHLY and CDR2 FYNNEI. V lost 0 bases, J lost 9 bases, and 8 bases stayed unmatched.

The CDR3 DNA reads TGTGCCAGTAGTCCATGGGACGGCGGGAACACTGAAGCTTTCTTT. Its translation: CASSPWDGGNTEAFF. The rearrangement links TRBV19 to TRBJ1-1; a possible D gene is TRBD1 (5 bases). With 5 bases removed from V and 1 base from J, the gap between germline ends came to 14 bases. Germline V gene data show CDR1 as LNHDA and CDR2 as SQIVND (reference sequence). This CDR3 region has 15 residues.

CDR3 coding DNA: TGCGCCAGCAGCTCGCACACGACAGGATCGACGTTCGGCTACACCTTC. It translates to CASSSHTTGSTFGYTF. V is TRBV5-1 and J is TRBJ1-2; D possibly corresponds to TRBD1 (6 bases). Trimming removed 3 bases from V and 8 bases from J, with 23 bases in between. Germline CDR1 reads SGHRS; CDR2 reads YFSETQ. This CDR3 is built from 16 residues.

CDR3 region: CASSRGEGSSYEQYF. The CDR3 DNA is TGTGCCAGTAGCAGGGGGGAGGGGAGCTCCTACGAGCAGTACTTC. This chain uses TRBV19 with TRBJ2-7; the D gene could be TRBD1 or TRBD2 (7 bases each). This CDR3 comprises 15 residues. Between the trimmed V and J ends, which lost 6 bases and 0 bases, there was a span of 15 bases. Looked up from germline, CDR1 is LNHDA and CDR2 is SQIVND (reference sequence).

The CDR3 loop is CASSLDRESAGDTQYF. The DNA for the CDR3 is TGTGCCAGCAGCTTGGACAGGGAGTCGGCGGGTGATACGCAGTATTTT. The rearrangement uses TRBV11-2 and TRBJ2-3; 8 bases are shared with TRBD1. V lost 3 bases, J lost 6 bases, and 11 bases stayed unmatched. The CDR3 extends over 16 amino acids. Germline lookup yields CDR1 SGHAT and CDR2 FQNNGV.

The V gene is TRBV6-5, the J gene TRBJ2-7; 9 nucleotides line up with TRBD2. The length of the CDR3 is 15 residues. Germline lookup yields CDR1 MNHEY and CDR2 SVGAGI. After removal of 0 bases from V and 2 bases from J, the junction contained 2 bases not matched to a gene. This CDR3 reads CASSYSGLAPYEQYF. In nucleotides, the CDR3 is TGTGCCAGCAGTTACTCGGGACTAGCACCCTACGAGCAGTACTTC.

This chain links TRBV7-3 with TRBJ2-3; 13 bases fit TRBD2. This CDR3 region has 17 residues. Germline lookup yields CDR1 SGHTA and CDR2 FQGTGA. The V gene end was trimmed by 3 bases and the J gene end by 0 bases; junction bases not matched to a gene: 3. The chain's CDR3 is CASSLGLAGSSTDTQYF. In DNA, the CDR3 is TGTGCCAGCAGCTTGGGACTAGCGGGGTCTAGCACAGATACGCAGTATTTT.

This clone was detected only a few times. The chain recombines TRBV7-6 with TRBJ2-5; D uncertain. With 1 base removed from V and 1 base from J, the gap between germline ends came to 7 bases. This CDR3 has 14 residues. Per germline, CDR1 SGHVS and CDR2 FNYEAQ. For the CDR3, the DNA is TGTGCCAGCAGCTTAGTGGCAGCCCAAGAGACCCAGTACTTC. This gives the protein CASSLVAAQETQYF. The full variable domain, rest sourced from reference TRBV7-6 and TRBJ2-5, is GAGVSQSPRYKVTKRGQDVALRCDPISGHVSLYWYRQALGQGPEFLTYFNYEAQQDKSGLPNDRFSAERPEGSISTLTIQRTEQRDSAMYRCASSLVAAQETQYFGPGTRLLVL.

J is TRBJ1-4 and V is TRBV6-4; D unclear. V lost 5 bases and J lost 8, with 12 bases in between. The CDR3 length is 13 residues. In germline, CDR1 is MRHNA, CDR2 SNTAGT. The CDR3 is CASSLAEREKLFF. CDR3 bases: TGTGCCAGCAGTCTCGCGGAGCGAGAAAAACTGTTTTTT.

Only one count was recorded for this clone. This sequence joins TRBV9 and TRBJ2-7, with D perhaps TRBD1 (5 bases). CDR3 size: 17 residues. The germline V gene has CDR1 SGDLS and CDR2 YYNGEE. V was shortened by 0 bases and J by 7 bases, with 23 bases between the two germline ends. The CDR3 loop is CASSVGLGKLAKGEQYF. CDR3 coding DNA: TGTGCCAGCAGCGTAGGTCTAGGGAAGTTGGCCAAGGGGGAGCAGTACTTC. The whole variable domain, remainder taken from reference TRBV9 and TRBJ2-7, is DSGVTQTPKHLITATGQRVTLRCSPRSGDLSVYWYQQSLDQGLQFLIQYYNGEERAKGNILERFSAQQFPDLHSELNLSSLELGDSALYFCASSVGLGKLAKGEQYFGPGTRLTVT.

The rearrangement joins TRBV6-5 to TRBJ1-5, with D hard to call. This CDR3 contains 13 residues. Germline CDR1 and CDR2: MNHEY and SVGAGI. Trimming cost V 7 bases and J 10 bases, with 17 bases left between them. The CDR3 protein is CASTVSIGSPQHF. DNA of the CDR3: TGTGCCAGCACCGTGAGTATAGGAAGCCCCCAGCATTTT.